This section outlines one TCR beta chain sequence together with its context. V was clipped by 2 bases and J by 8 bases, with 12 bases between them. The germline V gene encodes CDR1 GTSNPN and CDR2 SVGIG (reference sequence). The CDR3 length is 12 residues. This entry is derived from a study of cytomegalovirus exposure and HLA in healthy donors. TCRdb keeps only in-frame clones here, not all; method: immunoSEQ multiplex PCR. The sample yields approximately 220,000 clones, around 90% seen once. The clonotype originates from a young woman in good health and CMV-seronegative. The rearrangement uses TRBV30 and TRBJ1-2; D ambiguous. Sequenced: PBMCs. CDR3 loop: CAWSTTEAGYTF. The CDR3 DNA follows: TGTGCCTGGAGTACCACCGAAGCGGGCTACACCTTC. The full variable domain, in which reference TRBV30 and TRBJ1-2 provide the parts outside the CDR3, is SQTIHQWPATLVQPVGSPLSLECTVEGTSNPNLYWYRQAAGRGLQLLFYSVGIGQISSEVPQNLSASRPQDRQFILSSKKLLLSDSGFYLCAWSTTEAGYTFGSGTRLTVV.